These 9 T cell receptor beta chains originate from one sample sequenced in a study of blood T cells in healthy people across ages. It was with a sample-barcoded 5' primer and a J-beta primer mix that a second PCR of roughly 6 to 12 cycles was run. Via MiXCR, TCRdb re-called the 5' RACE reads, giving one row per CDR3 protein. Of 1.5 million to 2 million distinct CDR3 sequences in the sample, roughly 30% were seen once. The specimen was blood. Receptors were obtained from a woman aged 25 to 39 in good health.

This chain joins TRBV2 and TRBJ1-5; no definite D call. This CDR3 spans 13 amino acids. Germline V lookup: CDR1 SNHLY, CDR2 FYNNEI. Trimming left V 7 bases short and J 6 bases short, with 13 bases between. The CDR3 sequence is CASTPDSGQPQHF. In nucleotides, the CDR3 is TGTGCCAGCACACCTGATTCTGGTCAGCCCCAGCATTTT.

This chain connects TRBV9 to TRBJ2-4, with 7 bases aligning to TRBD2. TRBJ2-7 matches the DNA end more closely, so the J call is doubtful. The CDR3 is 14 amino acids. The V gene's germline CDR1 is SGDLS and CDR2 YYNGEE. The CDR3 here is CASSAYSGADEQYF. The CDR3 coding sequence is TGTGCCAGCAGTGCCTACAGCGGGGCCGACGAGCAGTACTTC.

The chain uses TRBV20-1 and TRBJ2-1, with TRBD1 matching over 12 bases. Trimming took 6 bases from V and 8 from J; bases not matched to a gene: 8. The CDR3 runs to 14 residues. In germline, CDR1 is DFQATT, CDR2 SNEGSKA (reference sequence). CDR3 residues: CSAEGQGAFHEQFF. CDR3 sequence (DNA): TGCAGTGCGGAGGGACAGGGGGCGTTCCATGAGCAGTTCTTC.

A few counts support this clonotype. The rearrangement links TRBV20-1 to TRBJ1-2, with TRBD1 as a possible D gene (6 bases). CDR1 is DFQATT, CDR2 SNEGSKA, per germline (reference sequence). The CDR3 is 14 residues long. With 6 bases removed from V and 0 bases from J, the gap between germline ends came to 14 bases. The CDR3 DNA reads TGCAGTGCCGGGACATCCTCAGCTAACTATGGCTACACCTTC. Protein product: CSAGTSSANYGYTF.

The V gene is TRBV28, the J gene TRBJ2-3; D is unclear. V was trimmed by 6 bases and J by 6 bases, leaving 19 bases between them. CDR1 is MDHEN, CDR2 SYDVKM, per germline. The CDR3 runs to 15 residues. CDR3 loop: CASSPPVGRPDTQYF. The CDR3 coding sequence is TGTGCCAGCAGCCCCCCGGTGGGTAGACCGGATACGCAGTATTTT.

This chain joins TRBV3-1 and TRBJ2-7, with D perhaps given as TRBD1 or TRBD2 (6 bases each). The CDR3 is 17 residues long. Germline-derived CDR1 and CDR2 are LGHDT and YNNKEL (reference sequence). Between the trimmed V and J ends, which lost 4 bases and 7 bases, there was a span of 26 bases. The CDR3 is CASSLDRGASHAGEQYF. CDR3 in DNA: TGTGCCAGCAGCCTAGATAGGGGGGCGTCCCATGCCGGGGAGCAGTACTTC.

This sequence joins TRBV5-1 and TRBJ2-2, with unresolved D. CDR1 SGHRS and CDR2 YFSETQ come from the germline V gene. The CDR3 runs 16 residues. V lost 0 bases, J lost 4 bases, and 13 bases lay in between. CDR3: CASSLASHRVTGELFF. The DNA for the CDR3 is TGCGCCAGCAGCTTGGCGTCCCATCGTGTCACCGGGGAGCTGTTTTTT.

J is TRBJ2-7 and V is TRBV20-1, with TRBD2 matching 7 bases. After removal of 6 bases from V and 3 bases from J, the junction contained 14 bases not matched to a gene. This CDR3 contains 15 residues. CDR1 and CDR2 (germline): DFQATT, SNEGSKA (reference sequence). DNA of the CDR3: TGCAGTGCCCAGGGACGAGCGGGACCAAACTACGAGCAGTACTTC. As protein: CSAQGRAGPNYEQYF.

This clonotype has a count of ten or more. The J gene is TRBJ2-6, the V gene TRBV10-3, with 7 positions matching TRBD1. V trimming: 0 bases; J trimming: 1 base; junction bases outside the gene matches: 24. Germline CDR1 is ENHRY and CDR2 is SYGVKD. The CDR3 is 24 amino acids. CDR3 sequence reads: CAISESLVLLTGRSGRSGANVLTF. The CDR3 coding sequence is TGTGCCATCAGTGAGTCGCTAGTTCTCCTGACAGGGCGAAGTGGAAGATCTGGGGCCAACGTCCTGACTTTC.